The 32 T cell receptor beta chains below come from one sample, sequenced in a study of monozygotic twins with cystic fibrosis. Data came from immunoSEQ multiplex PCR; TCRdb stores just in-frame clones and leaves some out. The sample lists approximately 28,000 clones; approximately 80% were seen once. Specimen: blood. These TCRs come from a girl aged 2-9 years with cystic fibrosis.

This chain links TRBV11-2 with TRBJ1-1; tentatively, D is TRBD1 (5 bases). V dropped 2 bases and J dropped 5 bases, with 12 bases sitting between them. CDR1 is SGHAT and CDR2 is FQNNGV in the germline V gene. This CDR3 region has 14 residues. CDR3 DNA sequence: TGTGCCAGCAGCTTATTCCAGGGTCTTACTGAAGCTTTCTTT. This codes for CASSLFQGLTEAFF.

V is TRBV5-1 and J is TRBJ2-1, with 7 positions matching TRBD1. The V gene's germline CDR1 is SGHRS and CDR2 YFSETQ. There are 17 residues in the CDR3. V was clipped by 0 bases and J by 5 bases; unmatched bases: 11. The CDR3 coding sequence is TGCGCCAGCAGCTTGGATTTTGTGGGCAGGGGGAACAATGAGCAGTTCTTC. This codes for CASSLDFVGRGNNEQFF.

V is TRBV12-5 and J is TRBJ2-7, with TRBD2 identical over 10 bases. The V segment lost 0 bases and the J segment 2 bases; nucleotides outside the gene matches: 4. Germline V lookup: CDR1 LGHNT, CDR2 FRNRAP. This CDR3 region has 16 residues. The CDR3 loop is CASGLVIAGGAYEQYF. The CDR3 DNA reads TGTGCTAGTGGTTTGGTAATAGCGGGAGGAGCCTACGAGCAGTACTTC.

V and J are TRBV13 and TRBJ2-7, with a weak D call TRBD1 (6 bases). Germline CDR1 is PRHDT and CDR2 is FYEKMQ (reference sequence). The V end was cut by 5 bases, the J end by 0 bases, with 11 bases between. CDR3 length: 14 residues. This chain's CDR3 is CASSIRTASYEQYF. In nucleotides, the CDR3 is TGTGCCAGCAGCATTAGGACAGCCTCCTACGAGCAGTACTTC. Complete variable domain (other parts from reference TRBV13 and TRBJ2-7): AAGVIQSPRHLIKEKRETATLKCYPIPRHDTVYWYQQGPGQDPQFLISFYEKMQSDKGSIPDRFSAQQFSDYHSELNMSSLELGDSALYFCASSIRTASYEQYFGPGTRLTVT.

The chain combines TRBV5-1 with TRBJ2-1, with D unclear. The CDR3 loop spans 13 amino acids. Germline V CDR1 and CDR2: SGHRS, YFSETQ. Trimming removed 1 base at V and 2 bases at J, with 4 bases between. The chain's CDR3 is CASSLSPYNEQFF. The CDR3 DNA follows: TGCGCCAGCAGCTTGAGCCCCTACAATGAGCAGTTCTTC. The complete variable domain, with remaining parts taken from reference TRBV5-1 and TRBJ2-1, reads KAGVTQTPRYLIKTRGQQVTLSCSPISGHRSVSWYQQTPGQGLQFLFEYFSETQRNKGNFPGRFSGRQFSNSRSEMNVSTLELGDSALYLCASSLSPYNEQFFGPGTRLTVL.

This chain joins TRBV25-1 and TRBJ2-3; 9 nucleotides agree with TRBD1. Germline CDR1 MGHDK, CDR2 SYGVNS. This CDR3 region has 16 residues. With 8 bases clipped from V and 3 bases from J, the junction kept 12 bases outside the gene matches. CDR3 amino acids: CASGAPGTGKTDTQYF. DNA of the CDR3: TGTGCCAGCGGGGCCCCCGGGACAGGGAAGACAGATACGCAGTATTTT.

CDR3 DNA sequence: TGTGCCAGCAGCTACCAGTTATACGAGCAGTACTTC. Its protein is CASSYQLYEQYF. The chain joins TRBV5-4 to TRBJ2-7; no definite D call. The germline V gene encodes CDR1 SGHNT and CDR2 YYREEE (reference sequence). CDR3 size: 12 residues. Trimming removed 3 bases from V and 4 bases from J, with 8 bases in between.

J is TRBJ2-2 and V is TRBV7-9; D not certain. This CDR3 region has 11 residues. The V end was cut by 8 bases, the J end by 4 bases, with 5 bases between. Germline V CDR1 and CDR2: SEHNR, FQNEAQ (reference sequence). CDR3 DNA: TGTGCCAGCGATGGCACCGGGGAGCTGTTTTTT. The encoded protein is CASDGTGELFF.

In DNA, the CDR3 is TGTGCCAGCAGCGTAGGGGGCGGGGCCAACGTCCTGACTTTC. It yields the protein CASSVGGGANVLTF. V gene TRBV9 combines with J gene TRBJ2-6; D is possibly TRBD1 (5 bases). The CDR3 is made up of 14 amino acids. V lost 0 bases to trimming and J lost 4 bases, with 5 bases between them. Germline lookup yields CDR1 SGDLS and CDR2 YYNGEE.

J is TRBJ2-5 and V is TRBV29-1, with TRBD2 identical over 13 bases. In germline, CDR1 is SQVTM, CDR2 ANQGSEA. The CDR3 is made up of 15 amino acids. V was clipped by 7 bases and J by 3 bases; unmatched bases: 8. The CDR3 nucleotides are TGCAGCGCTGCCGGACTAGCGGGAGCAAAAGAGACCCAGTACTTC. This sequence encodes CSAAGLAGAKETQYF.

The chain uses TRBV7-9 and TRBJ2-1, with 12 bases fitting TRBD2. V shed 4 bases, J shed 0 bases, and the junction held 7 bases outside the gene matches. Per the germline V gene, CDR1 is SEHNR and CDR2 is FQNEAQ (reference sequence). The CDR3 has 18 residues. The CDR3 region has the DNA TGTGCCAGCAGCTCACCCTCTAGCGGGAGGGTCTCCTACAATGAGCAGTTCTTC. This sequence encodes CASSSPSSGRVSYNEQFF.

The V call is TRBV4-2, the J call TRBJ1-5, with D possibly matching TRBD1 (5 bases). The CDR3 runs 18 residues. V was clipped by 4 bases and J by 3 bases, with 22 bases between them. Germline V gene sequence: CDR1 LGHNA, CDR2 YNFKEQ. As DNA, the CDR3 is TGTGCCAGCAGCCGCGACGGGCCCCGCGGGGGGACCAATCAGCCCCAGCATTTT. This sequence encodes CASSRDGPRGGTNQPQHF.

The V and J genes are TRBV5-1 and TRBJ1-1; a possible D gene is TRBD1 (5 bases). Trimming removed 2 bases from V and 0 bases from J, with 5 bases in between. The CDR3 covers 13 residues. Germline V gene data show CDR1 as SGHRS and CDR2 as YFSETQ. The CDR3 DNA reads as TGCGCCAGCAGCTTAGGGGTGAACACTGAAGCTTTCTTT. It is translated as CASSLGVNTEAFF.

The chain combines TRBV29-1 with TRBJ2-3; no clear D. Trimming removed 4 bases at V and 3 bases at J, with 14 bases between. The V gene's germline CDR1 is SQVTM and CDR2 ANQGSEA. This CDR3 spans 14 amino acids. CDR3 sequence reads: CSVAGRLVTDTQYF. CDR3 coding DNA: TGCAGCGTTGCCGGACGTCTGGTAACAGATACGCAGTATTTT.

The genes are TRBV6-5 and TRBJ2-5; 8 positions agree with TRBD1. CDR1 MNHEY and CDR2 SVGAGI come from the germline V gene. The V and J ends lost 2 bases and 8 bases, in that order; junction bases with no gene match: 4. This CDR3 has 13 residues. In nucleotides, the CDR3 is TGTGCCAGCAGTTACACGGACAGGGCTACCCAGTACTTC. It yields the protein CASSYTDRATQYF.

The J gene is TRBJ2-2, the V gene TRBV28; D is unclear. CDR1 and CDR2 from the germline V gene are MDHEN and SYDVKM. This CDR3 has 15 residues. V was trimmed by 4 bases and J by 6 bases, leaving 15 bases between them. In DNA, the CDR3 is TGTGCCAGCAGTTCCCCTACTCGGCGCGCCGGGGAGCTGTTTTTT. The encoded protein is CASSSPTRRAGELFF.

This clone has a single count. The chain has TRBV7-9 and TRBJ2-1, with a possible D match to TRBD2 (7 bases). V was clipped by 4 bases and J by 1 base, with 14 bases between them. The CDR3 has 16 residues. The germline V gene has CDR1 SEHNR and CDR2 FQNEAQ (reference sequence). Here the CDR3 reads CASSSPEGGSYNEQFF. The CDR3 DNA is TGTGCCAGCAGCTCGCCAGAGGGGGGGTCCTACAATGAGCAGTTCTTC.

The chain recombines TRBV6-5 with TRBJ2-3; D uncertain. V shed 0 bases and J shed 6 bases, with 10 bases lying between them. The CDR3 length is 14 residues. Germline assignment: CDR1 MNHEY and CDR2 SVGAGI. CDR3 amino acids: CASSYSGDVDTQYF. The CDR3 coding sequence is TGTGCCAGCAGTTACTCAGGCGATGTTGATACGCAGTATTTT.

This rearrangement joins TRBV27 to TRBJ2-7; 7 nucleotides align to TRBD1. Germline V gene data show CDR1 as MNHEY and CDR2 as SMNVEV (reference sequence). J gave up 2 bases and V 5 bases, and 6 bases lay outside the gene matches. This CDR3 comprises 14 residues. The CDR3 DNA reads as TGTGCCAGCAGTCACCCCGGGACAGCCTACGAGCAGTACTTC. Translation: CASSHPGTAYEQYF.

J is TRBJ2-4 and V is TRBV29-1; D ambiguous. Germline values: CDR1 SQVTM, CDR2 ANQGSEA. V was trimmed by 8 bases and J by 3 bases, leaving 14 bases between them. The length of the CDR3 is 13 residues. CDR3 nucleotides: TGCAGCTTTGCGACGGATAACAAAAACATTCAGTACTTC. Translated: CSFATDNKNIQYF.

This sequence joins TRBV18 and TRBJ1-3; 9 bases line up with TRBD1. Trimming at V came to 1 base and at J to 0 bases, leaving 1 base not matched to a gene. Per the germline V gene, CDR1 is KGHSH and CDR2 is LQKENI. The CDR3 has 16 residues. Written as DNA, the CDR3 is TGTGCCAGCTCACCACGGGACAGGGTCTCTGGAAACACCATATATTTT. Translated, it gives CASSPRDRVSGNTIYF. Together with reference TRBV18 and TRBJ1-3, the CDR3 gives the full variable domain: NAGVMQNPRHLVRRRGQEARLRCSPMKGHSHVYWYRQLPEEGLKFMVYLQKENIIDESGMPKERFSAEFPKEGPSILRIQQVVRGDSAAYFCASSPRDRVSGNTIYFGEGSWLTVV.

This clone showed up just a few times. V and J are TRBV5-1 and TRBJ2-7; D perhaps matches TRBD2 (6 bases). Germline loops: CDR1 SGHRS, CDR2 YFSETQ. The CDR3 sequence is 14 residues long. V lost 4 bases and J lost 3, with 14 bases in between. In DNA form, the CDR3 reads TGCGCCAGCAGCGTTTCTCGGGGGTTCTACGAGCAGTACTTC. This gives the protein CASSVSRGFYEQYF.

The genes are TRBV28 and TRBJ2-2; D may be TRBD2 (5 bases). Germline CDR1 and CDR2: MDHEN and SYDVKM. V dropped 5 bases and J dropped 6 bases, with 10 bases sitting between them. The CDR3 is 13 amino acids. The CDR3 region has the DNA TGTGCCAGCAGTCGAGGGTATCCCGGGGAGCTGTTTTTT. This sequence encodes CASSRGYPGELFF.

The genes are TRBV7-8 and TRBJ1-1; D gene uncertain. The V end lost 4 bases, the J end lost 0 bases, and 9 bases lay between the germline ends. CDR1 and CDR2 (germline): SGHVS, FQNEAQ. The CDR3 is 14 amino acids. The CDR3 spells CASSSRRMNTEAFF. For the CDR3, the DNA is TGTGCCAGCAGCTCTCGCAGGATGAACACTGAAGCTTTCTTT. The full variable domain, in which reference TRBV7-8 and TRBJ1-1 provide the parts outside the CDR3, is GAGVSQSPRYKVAKRGQDVALRCDPISGHVSLFWYQQALGQGPEFLTYFQNEAQLDKSGLPSDRFFAERPEGSVSTLKIQRTQQEDSAVYLCASSSRRMNTEAFFGQGTRLTVV.

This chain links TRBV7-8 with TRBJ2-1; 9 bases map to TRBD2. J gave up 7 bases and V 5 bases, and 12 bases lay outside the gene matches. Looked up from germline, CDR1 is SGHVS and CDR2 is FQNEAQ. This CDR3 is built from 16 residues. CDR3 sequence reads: CASSLVGGRAGNEQFF. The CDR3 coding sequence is TGTGCCAGCAGCCTTGTCGGCGGGAGGGCGGGAAATGAGCAGTTCTTC.

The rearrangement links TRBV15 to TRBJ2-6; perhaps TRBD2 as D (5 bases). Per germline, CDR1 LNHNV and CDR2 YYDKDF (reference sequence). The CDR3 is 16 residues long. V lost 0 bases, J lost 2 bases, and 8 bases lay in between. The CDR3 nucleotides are TGTGCCACCAGCAGAGATAGGAGGACTGGGGCCAACGTCCTGACTTTC. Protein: CATSRDRRTGANVLTF.

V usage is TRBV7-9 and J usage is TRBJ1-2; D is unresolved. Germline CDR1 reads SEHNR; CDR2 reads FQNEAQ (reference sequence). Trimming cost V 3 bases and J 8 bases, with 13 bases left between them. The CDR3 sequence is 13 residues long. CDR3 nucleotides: TGTGCCAGCAGCTTTCCAGGAGGTGAGGGCTACACCTTC. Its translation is CASSFPGGEGYTF.

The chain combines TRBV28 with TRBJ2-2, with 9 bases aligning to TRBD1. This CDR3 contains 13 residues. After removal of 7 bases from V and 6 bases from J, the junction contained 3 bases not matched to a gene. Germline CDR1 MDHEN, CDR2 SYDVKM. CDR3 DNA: TGTGCCAGCAAGCGACAGGGGGCCGGGGAGCTGTTTTTT. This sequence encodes CASKRQGAGELFF.

CDR3 bases: TGTGCCAGCAGCATTGGGCGCAACTCTGGAAACACCATATATTTT. Encoded protein: CASSIGRNSGNTIYF. V is TRBV5-4 and J is TRBJ1-3, with D uncertain. The V end lost 4 bases, the J end lost 0 bases, and 11 bases lay between the germline ends. The germline V gene encodes CDR1 SGHNT and CDR2 YYREEE (reference sequence). CDR3 length equals 15 residues.

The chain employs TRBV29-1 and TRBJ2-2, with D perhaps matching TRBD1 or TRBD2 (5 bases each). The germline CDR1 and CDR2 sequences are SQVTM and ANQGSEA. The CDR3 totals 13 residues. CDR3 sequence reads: CSGATTNTGELFF. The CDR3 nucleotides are TGCAGTGGGGCGACTACTAACACCGGGGAGCTGTTTTTT.

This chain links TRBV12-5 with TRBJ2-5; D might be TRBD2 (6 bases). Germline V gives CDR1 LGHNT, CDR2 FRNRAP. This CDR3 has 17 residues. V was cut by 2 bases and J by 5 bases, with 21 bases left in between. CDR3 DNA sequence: TGTGCTAGTGGTTTGTTCCCGACTAGTCTTTTAGTGGAGACCCAGTACTTC. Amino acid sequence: CASGLFPTSLLVETQYF.

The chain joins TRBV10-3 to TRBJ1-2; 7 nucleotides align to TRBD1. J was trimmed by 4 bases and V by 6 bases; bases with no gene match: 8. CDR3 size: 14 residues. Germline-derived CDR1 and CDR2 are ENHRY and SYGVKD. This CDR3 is CAIREGGAGYGYTF. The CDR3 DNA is TGTGCCATCAGGGAAGGGGGCGCAGGCTATGGCTACACCTTC.